Following are 4 T cell receptor beta chains from one sample sequenced in a study of blood T cells in healthy people across ages. For the second PCR, which ran for roughly 7 to 11 cycles, a sample-barcoded 5' primer and a J-beta primer mix were used. TCRdb independently ran MiXCR on the 5' RACE reads; one entry per CDR3 protein. This table has 1.6 million or so distinct CDR3 sequences, about 32% appearing once. The sequencing sample was made of blood. The receptors were gathered from a woman in her thirties in good health.

This clonotype was recorded many times. V is TRBV7-2 and J is TRBJ1-5; D is undetermined. Trimming took off 3 bases at V and 0 bases at J, with 6 bases between the two ends. The germline CDR1 and CDR2 sequences are SGHTA and FQGNSA. CDR3 size: 14 residues. The CDR3 is CASSLYYSNQPQHF. The CDR3 DNA sequence: TGTGCCAGCAGCTTGTATTATAGCAATCAGCCCCAGCATTTT.

This clonotype was picked up a small number of times. The V and J genes are TRBV6-6 and TRBJ2-7; a weak D match, TRBD1 (6 bases). This CDR3 region has 12 residues. The V end was cut by 8 bases, the J end by 2 bases, with 10 bases between. The V gene's germline CDR1 is MNHNY and CDR2 SVGAGI (reference sequence). The CDR3 nucleotides are TGTGCCAGCGAGGGGGAAACCTACGAGCAGTACTTC. This sequence encodes CASEGETYEQYF.

The chain has TRBV20-1 and TRBJ2-1, with TRBD2 as a possible D gene (6 bases). The V gene's germline CDR1 is DFQATT and CDR2 SNEGSKA (reference sequence). Trimming took off 3 bases at V and 2 bases at J, with 17 bases between the two ends. The CDR3 sequence is 16 residues long. The CDR3 nucleotides read TGCAGTGCTAGGGCAGTGGAGGCGGGGACCTACAATGAGCAGTTCTTC. Residues: CSARAVEAGTYNEQFF.

The CDR3 sequence is CASSGWPLGETQYF. The CDR3 nucleotides read TGTGCCAGCAGTGGATGGCCCCTGGGTGAGACCCAGTACTTC. The chain carries TRBV2 and TRBJ2-5; D gene uncertain. With 4 bases removed from V and 5 bases from J, the gap between germline ends came to 14 bases. This CDR3 region has 14 residues. Germline values: CDR1 SNHLY, CDR2 FYNNEI.